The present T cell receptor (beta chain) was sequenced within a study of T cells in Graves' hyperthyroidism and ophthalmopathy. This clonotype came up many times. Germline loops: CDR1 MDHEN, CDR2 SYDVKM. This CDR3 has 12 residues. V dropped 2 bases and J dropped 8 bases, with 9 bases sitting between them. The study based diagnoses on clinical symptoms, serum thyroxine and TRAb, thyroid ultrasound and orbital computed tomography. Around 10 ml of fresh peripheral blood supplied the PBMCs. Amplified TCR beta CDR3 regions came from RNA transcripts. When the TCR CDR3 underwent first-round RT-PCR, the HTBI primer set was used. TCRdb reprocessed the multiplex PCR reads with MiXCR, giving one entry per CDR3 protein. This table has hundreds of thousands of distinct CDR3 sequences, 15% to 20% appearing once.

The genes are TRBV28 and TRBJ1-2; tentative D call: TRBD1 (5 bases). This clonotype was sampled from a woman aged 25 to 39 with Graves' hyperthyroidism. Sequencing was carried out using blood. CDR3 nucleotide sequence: TGTGCCAGCAGTTTAGGGGGAAGCGGCTACACCTTC. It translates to CASSLGGSGYTF.